These 27 T cell receptor beta chains originate from one sample sequenced in a study of cytomegalovirus exposure and HLA in healthy donors. Measured with immunoSEQ multiplex PCR; TCRdb has only the in-frame clones, and not every one. The sample includes about 280,000 clones, about 86% seen only once; the top ten take roughly 1%. Sequenced: PBMCs. Receptors were obtained from a woman aged 18 to 35 in good health and CMV-seronegative.

V gene TRBV6-1 combines with J gene TRBJ1-1; no clear D gene. Between the trimmed V and J ends, which lost 10 bases and 7 bases, there was a span of 13 bases. The CDR3 has 11 amino acids. The germline gives CDR1 MNHNS, CDR2 SASEGT. The CDR3 bases are TGTGCCACCGCAAGGCAGCGTGAAGCTTTCTTT. Encoded protein: CATARQREAFF.

The V call is TRBV28, the J call TRBJ2-5; 9 nucleotides line up with TRBD2. Germline lookup yields CDR1 MDHEN and CDR2 SYDVKM. CDR3 length: 14 residues. V lost 6 bases to trimming and J lost 5 bases; unmatched junction nucleotides: 7. The DNA for the CDR3 is TGTGCCAGCAGCATAGCGGGGGATTGGGAGACCCAGTACTTC. It yields the protein CASSIAGDWETQYF.

The chain uses TRBV11-2 and TRBJ2-6; D uncertain. The CDR3 spans 15 residues. V lost 4 bases to trimming and J lost 0 bases, with 7 bases between them. Looked up from germline, CDR1 is SGHAT and CDR2 is FQNNGV. The CDR3 here is CASSSQFSGANVLTF. The CDR3 DNA reads as TGTGCCAGCAGCTCACAGTTCTCTGGGGCCAACGTCCTGACTTTC.

The chain employs TRBV28 and TRBJ1-3; D unresolved. CDR1 is MDHEN and CDR2 is SYDVKM in the germline V gene. Trimming cost V 4 bases and J 0 bases, with 7 bases left between them. This CDR3 is 14 amino acids long. DNA for the CDR3: TGTGCCAGCAGTTCCGACATCTCTGGAAACACCATATATTTT. It yields the protein CASSSDISGNTIYF. Based on the CDR3 plus reference TRBV28 and TRBJ1-3, the full variable domain is DVKVTQSSRYLVKRTGEKVFLECVQDMDHENMFWYRQDPGLGLRLIYFSYDVKMKEKGDIPEGYSVSREKKERFSLILESASTNQTSMYLCASSSDISGNTIYFGEGSWLTVV.

The genes are TRBV5-1 and TRBJ2-7, with TRBD1 matching over 8 bases. The V gene end was trimmed by 0 bases and the J gene end by 4 bases; junction bases not matched to a gene: 3. Germline loops: CDR1 SGHRS, CDR2 YFSETQ. This CDR3 has 14 amino acids. CDR3 amino acids: CASSLGTGRYEQYF. The CDR3 nucleotides read TGCGCCAGCAGCTTGGGGACAGGGAGATACGAGCAGTACTTC. The full variable domain, completed using reference TRBV5-1 and TRBJ2-7, is KAGVTQTPRYLIKTRGQQVTLSCSPISGHRSVSWYQQTPGQGLQFLFEYFSETQRNKGNFPGRFSGRQFSNSRSEMNVSTLELGDSALYLCASSLGTGRYEQYFGPGTRLTVT.

The rearrangement uses TRBV6-6 and TRBJ2-7; 11 bases are a match to TRBD1. Germline CDR1 MNHNY, CDR2 SVGAGI (reference sequence). The V and J ends lost 6 bases and 2 bases, in that order; junction bases with no gene match: 6. This CDR3 has 15 amino acids. CDR3 sequence: CASRTEDRGPYEQYF. The CDR3 region has the DNA TGTGCCAGCAGGACGGAGGACAGGGGGCCCTACGAGCAGTACTTC.

The V and J genes are TRBV2 and TRBJ2-1, with 7 bases aligning to TRBD1. Germline V gene data show CDR1 as SNHLY and CDR2 as FYNNEI. The CDR3 contains 15 residues. With 8 bases clipped from V and 0 bases from J, the junction kept 7 bases outside the gene matches. CDR3 residues: CASGPGQSSYNEQFF. CDR3 nucleotides: TGTGCCAGCGGACCGGGACAGAGCTCCTACAATGAGCAGTTCTTC.

This chain links TRBV30 with TRBJ2-3; 9 bases are shared with TRBD1. The CDR3 totals 15 residues. Losses at the gene ends were 0 bases for V and 4 bases for J; bases not matched to a gene: 5. Germline CDR1 GTSNPN, CDR2 SVGIG (reference sequence). CDR3 protein: CAWSVRGQGPDTQYF. The CDR3 DNA is TGTGCCTGGAGTGTACGGGGACAGGGACCAGATACGCAGTATTTT. The full variable domain, with the rest looked up from reference TRBV30 and TRBJ2-3, is SQTIHQWPATLVQPVGSPLSLECTVEGTSNPNLYWYRQAAGRGLQLLFYSVGIGQISSEVPQNLSASRPQDRQFILSSKKLLLSDSGFYLCAWSVRGQGPDTQYFGPGTRLTVL.

In DNA, the CDR3 is TGCAGCGTTGAAAGTGGAGTCGACAGGGGGAACACTGAAGCTTTCTTT. Translated, it gives CSVESGVDRGNTEAFF. The chain recombines TRBV29-1 with TRBJ1-1; TRBD1 matches at 8 bases. Germline CDR1 SQVTM, CDR2 ANQGSEA. Losses at the gene ends were 2 bases for V and 1 base for J; bases not matched to a gene: 9. The CDR3 length is 16 residues. Supplemented by reference TRBV29-1 and TRBJ1-1, the full variable domain reads SAVISQKPSRDICQRGTSLTIQCQVDSQVTMMFWYRQQPGQSLTLIATANQGSEATYESGFVIDKFPISRPNLTFSTLTVSNMSPEDSSIYLCSVESGVDRGNTEAFFGQGTRLTVV.

V and J are TRBV7-6 and TRBJ1-6; D not certain. The V gene lost 1 base and the J gene lost 6 bases, with 7 bases spanning the gap. The germline V gene has CDR1 SGHVS and CDR2 FNYEAQ. The CDR3 totals 14 residues. The CDR3 DNA reads TGTGCCAGCAGCTTAGAGCAAGTTAATTCACCCCTCCACTTT. Protein product: CASSLEQVNSPLHF.

This clone was observed once. The chain carries TRBV30 and TRBJ2-3; unclear D gene. The CDR3 is 14 residues long. CDR1 and CDR2 from the germline V gene are GTSNPN and SVGIG (reference sequence). Here the CDR3 DNA reads TGTGCTATCTCCCGGGTGACTAGCACAGATACGCAGTATTTT. This encodes CAISRVTSTDTQYF. Combining the CDR3 with reference TRBV30 and TRBJ2-3 gives the whole variable domain SQTIHQWPATLVQPVGSPLSLECTVEGTSNPNLYWYRQAAGRGLQLLFYSVGIGQISSEVPQNLSASRPQDRQFILSSKKLLLSDSGFYLCAISRVTSTDTQYFGPGTRLTVL.

Details on this clone: Relative to the germline gene, one junction end is altered; a read error may explain this. The chain employs TRBV4-3 and TRBJ1-1; D uncertain. The CDR3 runs 14 residues. CDR1 and CDR2 from the germline V gene are LGHNA and YSLEER. The CDR3 sequence is CASSQGRWATEAFF. The CDR3 DNA reads as TGCGCCAGCAGTCAAGGACGGTGGGCCACTGAAGCTTTCTTT.

The chain has TRBV5-6 and TRBJ1-3; the D is unclear. Trimming removed 3 bases from V and 11 bases from J, with 15 bases in between. Germline values: CDR1 SGHDT, CDR2 YYEEEE. The CDR3 runs 13 residues. The CDR3 region is CASSSGWVGPIYF. The CDR3 DNA sequence: TGTGCCAGCAGCTCGGGGTGGGTAGGACCCATATATTTT.

The chain uses TRBV10-3 and TRBJ1-5, with TRBD1 identical over 9 bases. There are 13 residues in the CDR3. The germline gives CDR1 ENHRY, CDR2 SYGVKD. The V segment lost 6 bases and the J segment 4 bases; nucleotides outside the gene matches: 1. This chain's CDR3 is CAIRGTGNQPQHF. The DNA of the CDR3 is TGTGCCATCAGGGGGACAGGGAATCAGCCCCAGCATTTT.

The CDR3 sequence: CAWSVGQGSQPQHF. The CDR3 DNA sequence: TGTGCCTGGAGTGTAGGGCAGGGGAGCCAGCCCCAGCATTTT. The rearrangement uses TRBV30 and TRBJ1-5; perhaps TRBD1 as D (6 bases). The V and J ends lost 0 bases and 7 bases respectively, with 13 bases between them. The CDR3 length is 14 residues. Germline loops: CDR1 GTSNPN, CDR2 SVGIG (reference sequence).

Concerning this clone itself: The same CDR3 is also encoded by other DNA sequences in this sample. V and J are TRBV4-1 and TRBJ1-5; no firm D call. CDR3 length: 15 amino acids. Germline CDR1 is MGHRA and CDR2 is YSYEKL. The germline V and J ends were trimmed by 1 base and 0 bases, with 7 bases remaining between them. In DNA, the CDR3 is TGCGCCAGCAGCCAAGGGCAGAATAGCAATCAGCCCCAGCATTTT. It codes for CASSQGQNSNQPQHF.

This clone appeared once. This sequence joins TRBV7-2 and TRBJ2-7; 12 bases map to TRBD2. This CDR3 comprises 16 residues. The germline gives CDR1 SGHTA, CDR2 FQGNSA. J gave up 2 bases and V 6 bases, and 8 bases lay outside the gene matches. The CDR3 nucleotides read TGTGCCAGCAGACGCGCTAGCGGGGGGGGACCCTACGAGCAGTACTTC. As protein: CASRRASGGGPYEQYF.

This chain links TRBV5-6 with TRBJ1-1, with D uncertain. The CDR3 consists of 15 residues. Between the trimmed V and J ends, which lost 0 bases and 1 base, there was a span of 10 bases. Germline loops: CDR1 SGHDT, CDR2 YYEEEE. CDR3 DNA: TGTGCCAGCAGCTTGGGTCCCAGCGCGAACACTGAAGCTTTCTTT. This sequence encodes CASSLGPSANTEAFF.

To note about this clone: Within the sample, other DNA sequences also encode this same CDR3. The CDR3 region has the DNA TGTGCCAGCAGTGAAGGCCCCTATGGCTACACCTTC. As protein: CASSEGPYGYTF. The chain carries TRBV25-1 and TRBJ1-2; D gene uncertain. Trimming pared 2 bases from V and 4 bases from J, leaving 5 bases between. CDR1 and CDR2 from the germline V gene are MGHDK and SYGVNS. This CDR3 contains 12 residues.

The V call is TRBV5-4, the J call TRBJ1-1; D might be TRBD1 (6 bases). The germline V gene encodes CDR1 SGHNT and CDR2 YYREEE (reference sequence). The CDR3 spans 13 residues. Deletions cut 2 bases from V and 7 bases from J, with 12 bases between. The chain's CDR3 is CASSLQGGIEAFF. The CDR3 nucleotides are TGTGCCAGCAGCTTACAGGGTGGGATTGAAGCTTTCTTT.

This clone was seen just once. The chain links TRBV10-3 to TRBJ1-6; 7 bases agree with TRBD1. V dropped 10 bases and J dropped 10; count of bases not matched to a gene: 7. This CDR3 comprises 12 residues. Germline CDR1 ENHRY, CDR2 SYGVKD. The CDR3 spells CATRQGGSPLHF. The CDR3 region has the DNA TGTGCCACCCGACAGGGTGGCTCACCCCTCCACTTT.

The chain joins TRBV2 to TRBJ2-2; D gene uncertain. CDR1 and CDR2 (germline): SNHLY, FYNNEI. Trimming took off 8 bases at V and 1 base at J, with 17 bases between the two ends. The CDR3 is 16 amino acids. In DNA form, the CDR3 reads TGTGCCAGCCCATCGGTCGGTAGCCTGAACACCGGGGAGCTGTTTTTT. It encodes CASPSVGSLNTGELFF.

Regarding this clone: Other DNA sequences within the sample encode an identical CDR3. This chain joins TRBV6-4 and TRBJ1-5; 8 bases agree with TRBD1. After removal of 3 bases from V and 6 bases from J, the junction contained 1 base not matched to a gene. CDR3 length: 13 residues. In germline, CDR1 is MRHNA, CDR2 SNTAGT. The chain's CDR3 is CASSEQGGQPQHF. The CDR3 bases are TGTGCCAGCAGTGAACAGGGGGGTCAGCCCCAGCATTTT.

V and J are TRBV10-1 and TRBJ2-2; possibly TRBD2 for D (6 bases). V was trimmed by 3 bases and J by 2 bases, leaving 10 bases between them. This CDR3 region has 15 residues. Germline CDR1 reads WNHNN; CDR2 reads SYGVQD (reference sequence). Written as DNA, the CDR3 is TGCGCCAGCAGTGACTCGGGACTCAACACCGGGGAGCTGTTTTTT. Translating it yields CASSDSGLNTGELFF.

The chain links TRBV11-3 to TRBJ1-4, with 8 bases that match TRBD1. The germline V gene encodes CDR1 SGHNT and CDR2 YENEEA. V shed 2 bases and J 4 bases; nucleotides not matched to a gene: 3. The CDR3 covers 15 residues. CDR3 residues: CASSLTTGDNEKLFF. The CDR3 nucleotides are TGTGCCAGCAGCTTAACGACAGGGGATAATGAAAAACTGTTTTTT.

The chain carries TRBV7-9 and TRBJ2-7; D uncertain. Germline CDR1 is SEHNR and CDR2 is FQNEAQ (reference sequence). CDR3 size: 12 residues. V gave up 3 bases and J gave up 6 bases, with 9 bases separating them. CDR3 DNA sequence: TGTGCCAGCAGCTTTTTAGGCGGCGAGCAGTACTTC. Its translation: CASSFLGGEQYF. The full variable domain, in which reference TRBV7-9 and TRBJ2-7 provide the parts outside the CDR3, is DTGVSQNPRHKITKRGQNVTFRCDPISEHNRLYWYRQTLGQGPEFLTYFQNEAQLEKSRLLSDRFSAERPKGSFSTLEIQRTEQGDSAMYLCASSFLGGEQYFGPGTRLTVT.

This rearrangement joins TRBV28 to TRBJ2-5, with a possible D match to TRBD1 (8 bases). Per the germline V gene, CDR1 is MDHEN and CDR2 is SYDVKM. The ends were cut back, 4 bases at V and 2 bases at J, with 17 bases in the middle. CDR3 length equals 16 residues. The CDR3 region has the DNA TGTGCCAGCAGTTCAGGGGGCGGGGGATTTCAAGAGACCCAGTACTTC. Its protein product is CASSSGGGGFQETQYF. The full variable domain, completed using reference TRBV28 and TRBJ2-5, is DVKVTQSSRYLVKRTGEKVFLECVQDMDHENMFWYRQDPGLGLRLIYFSYDVKMKEKGDIPEGYSVSREKKERFSLILESASTNQTSMYLCASSSGGGGFQETQYFGPGTRLLVL.